The source of this T cell receptor (beta chain) is a study of blood T cell repertoires in COVID-19. Study information: COVID-19 samples collected from the United States, Italy and Spain covered acute and convalescent phases. Nucleic acid was either cDNA or gDNA, and it came from T cells, B-cell-depleted T cells, or PBMCs.

Patients at the Seattle site were enrolled during active infection and followed longitudinally. The germline gives CDR1 SNHLY, CDR2 FYNNEI. There are 14 residues in the CDR3. V dropped 6 bases and J dropped 4 bases, with 15 bases sitting between them. Original processing methods: Nucleated cell number was recorded as an estimate derived from reference gene primer amplification. Profiled with immunoSEQ multiplex PCR; TCRdb holds only in-frame clones, not every one. V and J calls and clone size are copied from that table; D and trimming were computed from the DNA. The sample consists of under 95,000 clones, just over 90% of them appearing once.

The sequencing sample was made of peripheral blood. The receptor was isolated from a man aged 50 or older with COVID-19, enrolled during active disease. J is TRBJ1-1 and V is TRBV2, with a tentative D call TRBD1 (6 bases). Here the CDR3 reads CASSAQGMTTEAFF. The CDR3 region has the DNA TGTGCCAGCAGCGCACAGGGTATGACCACTGAAGCTTTCTTT.